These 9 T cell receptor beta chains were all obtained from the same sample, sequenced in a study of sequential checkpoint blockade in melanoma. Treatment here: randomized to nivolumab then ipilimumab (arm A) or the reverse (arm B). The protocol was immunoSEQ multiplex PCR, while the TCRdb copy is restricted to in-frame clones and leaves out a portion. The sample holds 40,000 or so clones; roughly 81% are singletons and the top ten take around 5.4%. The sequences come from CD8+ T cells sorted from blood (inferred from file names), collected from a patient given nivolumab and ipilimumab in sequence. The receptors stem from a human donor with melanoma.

The CDR3: CASRNFAEGDYGYTF. CDR3 nucleotide sequence: TGTGCCAGCAGAAACTTTGCGGAGGGCGACTATGGCTACACCTTC. This sequence joins TRBV6-5 and TRBJ1-2; D uncertain. The CDR3 is 15 residues long. Trimming took 6 bases from V and 3 from J, leaving 17 bases between them. Germline lookup yields CDR1 MNHEY and CDR2 SVGAGI.

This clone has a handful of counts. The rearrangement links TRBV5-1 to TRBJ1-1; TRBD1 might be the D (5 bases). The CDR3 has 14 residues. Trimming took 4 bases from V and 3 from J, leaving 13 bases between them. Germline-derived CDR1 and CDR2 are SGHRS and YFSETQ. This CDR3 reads CASSPQGRDTEAFF. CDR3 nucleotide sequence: TGCGCCAGCAGCCCCCAGGGTAGGGACACTGAAGCTTTCTTT.

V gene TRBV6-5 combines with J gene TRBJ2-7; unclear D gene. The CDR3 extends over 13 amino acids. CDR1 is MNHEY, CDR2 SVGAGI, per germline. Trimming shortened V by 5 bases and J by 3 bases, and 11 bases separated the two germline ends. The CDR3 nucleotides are TGTGCCAGCAGTCCCTTGAACATCTACGAGCAGTACTTC. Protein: CASSPLNIYEQYF.

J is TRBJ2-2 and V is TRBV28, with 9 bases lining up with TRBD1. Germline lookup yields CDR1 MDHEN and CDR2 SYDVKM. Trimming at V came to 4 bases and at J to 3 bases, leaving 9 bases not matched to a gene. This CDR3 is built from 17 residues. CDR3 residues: CASSSRTGTGYTGELFF. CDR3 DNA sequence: TGTGCCAGCAGTTCCAGGACCGGGACAGGGTACACCGGGGAGCTGTTTTTT.

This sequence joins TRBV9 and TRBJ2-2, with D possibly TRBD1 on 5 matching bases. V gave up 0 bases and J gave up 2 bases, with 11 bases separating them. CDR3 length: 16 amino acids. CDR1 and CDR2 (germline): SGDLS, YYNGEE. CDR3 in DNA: TGTGCCAGCAGCGTAGCTAGACAGCCCAACACCGGGGAGCTGTTTTTT. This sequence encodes CASSVARQPNTGELFF.

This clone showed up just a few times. Written as DNA, the CDR3 is TGTGCCAGCGACTCAAACGAGGTAGATACGCAGTATTTT. Its translation: CASDSNEVDTQYF. The J gene is TRBJ2-3, the V gene TRBV19, with D hard to call. V gave up 9 bases and J gave up 5 bases, with 15 bases separating them. This CDR3 contains 13 residues. CDR1 is LNHDA and CDR2 is SQIVND in the germline V gene (reference sequence).

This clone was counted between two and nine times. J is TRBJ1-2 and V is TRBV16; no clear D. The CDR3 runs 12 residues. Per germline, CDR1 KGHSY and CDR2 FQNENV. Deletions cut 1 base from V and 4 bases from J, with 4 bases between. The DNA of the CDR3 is TGTGCCAGCAGCCAATTAGTCTATGGCTACACCTTC. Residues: CASSQLVYGYTF. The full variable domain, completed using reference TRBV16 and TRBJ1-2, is GEEVAQTPKHLVRGEGQKAKLYCAPIKGHSYVFWYQQVLKNEFKFLISFQNENVFDETGMPKERFSAKCLPNSPCSLEIQATKLEDSAVYFCASSQLVYGYTFGSGTRLTVV.

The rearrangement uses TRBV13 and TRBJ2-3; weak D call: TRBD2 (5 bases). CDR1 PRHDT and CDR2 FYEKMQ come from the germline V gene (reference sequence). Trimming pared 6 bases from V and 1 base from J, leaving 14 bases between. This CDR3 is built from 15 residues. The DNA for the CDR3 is TGTGCCAGCAGACAAGCGGTAATGGGCACAGATACGCAGTATTTT. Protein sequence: CASRQAVMGTDTQYF.

The DNA of the CDR3 is TGTGCCAGCAGTGAACATCAGGGGGGAGGTCAGCCCCAGCATTTT. This sequence encodes CASSEHQGGGQPQHF. J is TRBJ1-5 and V is TRBV2; 7 bases align to TRBD1. The CDR3 sequence is 15 residues long. With 2 bases clipped from V and 6 bases from J, the junction kept 7 bases outside the gene matches. Germline-derived CDR1 and CDR2 are SNHLY and FYNNEI.